The 8 T cell receptor beta chains listed next were all sequenced from one sample in a study of identical twins. TCRdb redid the calling of the 5' RACE reads with MiXCR, one entry per CDR3 protein. There are about 200,000 distinct CDR3 sequences in the sample; less than 20% occur only once, and 35% to 50% lies in the top ten. The same sample was also studied in work on T cells expressing NK-cell markers.

The sequencing input was CD8+ T cells sorted from blood. The receptors come from a woman aged 18 to 35 in good health.

This clonotype was seen ten or more times. The chain joins TRBV4-3 to TRBJ2-4; D is possibly TRBD2 (6 bases). CDR1 and CDR2 from the germline V gene are LGHNA and YSLEER. The CDR3 has 16 residues. V lost 0 bases and J lost 5, with 14 bases in between. CDR3 protein: CASSQESIGGENIQYF. CDR3 sequence (DNA): TGCGCCAGCAGCCAAGAATCGATCGGGGGTGAAAACATTCAGTACTTC.

This clonotype was counted a few times. This chain links TRBV12-3 or TRBV12-4 with TRBJ2-2, with 7 bases matching TRBD1. J gave up 5 bases and V 4 bases, and 7 bases lay outside the gene matches. CDR3 length: 15 amino acids. The DNA of the CDR3 is TGTGCCAGCAGTTCACGAGGGGGCCGGACCGGGGAGCTGTTTTTT. Translated: CASSSRGGRTGELFF.

This clonotype was seen only a few times. The chain joins TRBV20-1 to TRBJ2-1; TRBD2 matches 7 bases. The germline CDR1 and CDR2 sequences are DFQATT and SNEGSKA (reference sequence). V shed 1 base, J shed 6 bases, and the junction held 21 bases outside the gene matches. The CDR3 has 19 residues. The CDR3 bases are TGCAGTGCTAGAGGCCCTTTCGACTCCTCTAGCGGAAAAGTCAATGAGCAGTTCTTC. It is translated as CSARGPFDSSSGKVNEQFF.

The V call is TRBV27, the J call TRBJ2-2, with 8 nucleotides matching TRBD1. V lost 6 bases, J lost 7 bases, and 4 bases stayed unmatched. Germline V gene sequence: CDR1 MNHEY, CDR2 SMNVEV (reference sequence). CDR3 length: 13 amino acids. CDR3 bases: TGTGCCAGCAGCTGGACAGGGTTCGGGGAGCTGTTTTTT. Protein product: CASSWTGFGELFF.

At least ten counts were recorded for this clonotype. The V and J genes are TRBV29-1 and TRBJ2-1, with 7 bases matching TRBD2. The ends lost 0 bases at V and 9 bases at J; junction bases unmatched: 8. The CDR3 is 14 residues long. From germline, CDR1 is SQVTM and CDR2 ANQGSEA. CDR3 amino acids: CSVEDLTSSAEQFF. The DNA of the CDR3 is TGCAGCGTTGAAGATCTGACTAGCTCTGCTGAGCAGTTCTTC.

This clonotype was counted between two and nine times. The V gene is TRBV20-1, the J gene TRBJ2-5; D possibly corresponds to TRBD1 (5 bases). CDR1 and CDR2 from the germline V gene are DFQATT and SNEGSKA (reference sequence). Trimming cost V 3 bases and J 2 bases, with 13 bases left between them. The CDR3 is 14 residues long. This chain's CDR3 is CSARNQAGQETQYF. The DNA of the CDR3 is TGCAGTGCTAGGAACCAGGCAGGGCAAGAGACCCAGTACTTC.

The V call is TRBV6-5, the J call TRBJ2-3; either TRBD1 or TRBD2 may supply D (6 bases each). The germline CDR1 and CDR2 sequences are MNHEY and SVGAGI. The V end was cut by 3 bases, the J end by 5 bases, with 15 bases between. The CDR3 is 15 amino acids. This CDR3 reads CASSYFGGPGDTQYF. The CDR3 nucleotides read TGTGCCAGCAGTTATTTTGGGGGGCCAGGAGATACGCAGTATTTT.

This clonotype was counted between two and nine times. This sequence joins TRBV7-2 and TRBJ2-7; 9 bases agree with TRBD2. This CDR3 is built from 13 residues. Germline loops: CDR1 SGHTA, CDR2 FQGNSA. The J segment lost 6 bases and the V segment lost 3 bases, leaving 3 bases of the junction unmatched. The DNA for the CDR3 is TGTGCCAGCAGCTTGGGACTAGCCCGCGAGCAGTACTTC. Encoded protein: CASSLGLAREQYF.